These 13 T cell receptor beta chains were all obtained from the same sample, sequenced in a study of cytomegalovirus exposure and HLA in healthy donors. Amplification used 60 Vbeta primers and 13 Jbeta primers. Produced via immunoSEQ multiplex PCR; TCRdb's table is partial and in-frame only. The repertoire holds about 130,000 clones, with roughly three quarters as singletons. Material: PBMCs. These receptors were obtained from a man aged 25-45 years in good health and CMV-seronegative.

This clone has more than one count but fewer than ten. The chain employs TRBV25-1 and TRBJ2-1; D perhaps matches TRBD2 (5 bases). Trimming left V 4 bases short and J 2 bases short, with 12 bases between. This CDR3 has 15 amino acids. Germline V gene sequence: CDR1 MGHDK, CDR2 SYGVNS. In DNA form, the CDR3 reads TGTGCCAGCAGTGTTGCCGAGGGAACCTACAATGAGCAGTTCTTC. Translated: CASSVAEGTYNEQFF.

The chain is built from TRBV7-3 and TRBJ2-2; TRBD2 matches 11 bases. This CDR3 has 18 amino acids. V trimming: 1 base; J trimming: 7 bases; junction bases outside the gene matches: 11. The V gene's germline CDR1 is SGHTA and CDR2 FQGTGA. In DNA form, the CDR3 reads TGTGCCAGCAGCTTAATCCCAGGACTAGCGGGTGGTTTCGGGGAGCTGTTTTTT. This encodes CASSLIPGLAGGFGELFF. The variable domain in full, with the rest retrieved from reference TRBV7-3 and TRBJ2-2, is GAGVSQTPSNKVTEKGKYVELRCDPISGHTALYWYRQSLGQGPEFLIYFQGTGAADDSGLPNDRFFAVRPEGSVSTLKIQRTERGDSAVYLCASSLIPGLAGGFGELFFGEGSRLTVL.

V and J are TRBV2 and TRBJ1-1; TRBD1 matches 7 bases. CDR1 and CDR2 (germline): SNHLY, FYNNEI. With V trimmed by 5 bases and J by 6 bases, 6 bases remained unmatched. The CDR3 sequence is 13 residues long. The CDR3 sequence: CASSPTGWPEAFF. CDR3 sequence (DNA): TGTGCCAGCAGTCCGACAGGGTGGCCTGAAGCTTTCTTT.

This clone came up a few times. V is TRBV25-1 and J is TRBJ2-5, with TRBD2 matching 9 bases. CDR1 and CDR2 (germline): MGHDK, SYGVNS. V dropped 1 base and J dropped 3; count of bases not matched to a gene: 12. CDR3 length: 18 amino acids. The CDR3 nucleotides read TGTGCCAGCAGTGAATCCCCCCCTAGCGGGGAAAGGAAAGAGACCCAGTACTTC. It specifies CASSESPPSGERKETQYF.

This clone was recorded once. The rearrangement uses TRBV12-5 and TRBJ2-1; D perhaps matches TRBD2 (6 bases). V was pared by 3 bases and J by 1 base, with 16 bases between. Germline V gene lookup returns CDR1 LGHNT and CDR2 FRNRAP. The CDR3 is 17 residues long. The CDR3 DNA follows: TGTGCTAGTGGTTTTACCGGGACTCCGACATCCTACAATGAGCAGTTCTTC. It translates to CASGFTGTPTSYNEQFF.

This chain links TRBV28 with TRBJ1-2, with a weak D call TRBD1 (5 bases). Germline CDR1 and CDR2: MDHEN and SYDVKM. V was shortened by 1 base and J by 8 bases, with 11 bases between the two germline ends. The CDR3 runs to 13 residues. In DNA form, the CDR3 reads TGTGCCAGCAGTTTATATAGGGAGGGGGGCTACACCTTC. Amino acid sequence: CASSLYREGGYTF.

DNA of the CDR3: TGTGCCAGCAGCCCCACCCCCCTTGGCAGGGGAAAAAACATTCAGTACTTC. Its protein product is CASSPTPLGRGKNIQYF. The chain joins TRBV2 to TRBJ2-4, with D possibly TRBD1 on 6 matching bases. The CDR3 sequence is 17 residues long. Germline loops: CDR1 SNHLY, CDR2 FYNNEI. Trimming cost V 6 bases and J 4 bases, with 22 bases left between them. The variable domain in full, completed from reference TRBV2 and TRBJ2-4, reads EPEVTQTPSHQVTQMGQEVILRCVPISNHLYFYWYRQILGQKVEFLVSFYNNEISEKSEIFDDQFSVERPDGSNFTLKIRSTKLEDSAMYFCASSPTPLGRGKNIQYFGAGTRLSVL.

The gene calls are TRBV6-1 and TRBJ2-3; 7 positions agree with TRBD2. This CDR3 has 16 amino acids. Per the germline V gene, CDR1 is MNHNS and CDR2 is SASEGT. J gave up 7 bases and V 2 bases, and 12 bases lay outside the gene matches. As DNA, the CDR3 is TGTGCCAGCAGTGAACGAAGACTAGCTAAATTCTATACGCAGTATTTT. It codes for CASSERRLAKFYTQYF.

V and J are TRBV10-1 and TRBJ2-2; D may be TRBD1 (6 bases). CDR1 and CDR2 from the germline V gene are WNHNN and SYGVQD (reference sequence). This CDR3 spans 14 amino acids. V lost 10 bases, J lost 6 bases, and 18 bases lay in between. The CDR3 is CATGPTGTAGELFF. The CDR3 DNA reads TGCGCCACCGGACCCACAGGGACGGCCGGGGAGCTGTTTTTT.

In its sample, this clone was seen a few times. J is TRBJ2-6 and V is TRBV4-2; 8 nucleotides align to TRBD1. Trimming cost V 0 bases and J 1 base; bases outside gene matches: 2. Germline CDR1 reads LGHNA; CDR2 reads YNFKEQ. The length of the CDR3 is 17 residues. CDR3 sequence (DNA): TGTGCCAGCAGCCAAGAGAGGACAGGGTCTGGGGCCAACGTCCTGACTTTC. Residues: CASSQERTGSGANVLTF.

The chain links TRBV9 to TRBJ2-1, with 12 bases matching TRBD2. This CDR3 region has 16 residues. The V gene's germline CDR1 is SGDLS and CDR2 YYNGEE. V lost 5 bases to trimming and J lost 7 bases; unmatched junction nucleotides: 10. The CDR3 nucleotides read TGTGCCAGCAGGGGACTAGCGGGCATGGGGAGGAATGAGCAGTTCTTC. Translating it yields CASRGLAGMGRNEQFF. Looking up the rest from reference TRBV9 and TRBJ2-1 gives the full variable domain: DSGVTQTPKHLITATGQRVTLRCSPRSGDLSVYWYQQSLDQGLQFLIQYYNGEERAKGNILERFSAQQFPDLHSELNLSSLELGDSALYFCASRGLAGMGRNEQFFGPGTRLTVL.

This chain links TRBV15 with TRBJ2-7; TRBD2 is a possible D gene (6 bases). Germline V gives CDR1 LNHNV, CDR2 YYDKDF (reference sequence). V lost 0 bases to trimming and J lost 1 base, with 22 bases between them. The CDR3 covers 19 residues. CDR3 region: CATSRETWVAATGSYEQYF. CDR3 nucleotide sequence: TGTGCCACCAGCAGAGAAACCTGGGTAGCGGCCACGGGGTCCTACGAGCAGTACTTC.

The chain joins TRBV4-2 to TRBJ2-1, with 11 bases identical to TRBD2. The CDR3 length is 18 residues. The V gene end was trimmed by 4 bases and the J gene end by 3 bases; junction bases not matched to a gene: 11. Germline V gives CDR1 LGHNA, CDR2 YNFKEQ. CDR3 loop: CASSPGTSGSEHYNEQFF. CDR3 nucleotide sequence: TGTGCCAGCAGCCCCGGGACTAGCGGATCCGAACACTACAATGAGCAGTTCTTC.